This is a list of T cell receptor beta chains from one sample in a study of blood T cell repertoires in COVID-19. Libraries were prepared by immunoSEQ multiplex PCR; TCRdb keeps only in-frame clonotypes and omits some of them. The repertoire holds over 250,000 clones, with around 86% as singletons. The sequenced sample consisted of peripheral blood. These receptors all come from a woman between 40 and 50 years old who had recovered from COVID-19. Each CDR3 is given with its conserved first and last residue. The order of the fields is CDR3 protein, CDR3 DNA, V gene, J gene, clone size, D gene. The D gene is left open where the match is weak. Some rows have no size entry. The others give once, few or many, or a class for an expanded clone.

CASRDSSSGANVLTF	TGTGCCAGCAGGGACAGTAGCTCTGGGGCCAACGTCCTGACTTTC	TRBV6-5	TRBJ2-6	-	-
CASSYSRTYNSPLHF	TGTGCCAGCAGTTACTCCAGGACCTATAATTCACCCCTCCACTTT	TRBV6-5	TRBJ1-6	-	-
CASSLRGQGSYEQYF	TGTGCCAGCAGCTTGAGGGGACAGGGGTCCTACGAGCAGTACTTC	TRBV5-5	TRBJ2-7	-	TRBD1
CAISEGLDGNEQYF	TGTGCCATCAGTGAGGGACTAGATGGAAACGAGCAGTACTTC	TRBV10-3	TRBJ2-7	-	TRBD2
CASSQASTSWFF	TGTGCCAGCAGCCAAGCATCGACATCATGGTTCTTC	TRBV3-1/TRBV3-2	TRBJ2-1	-	-
CASSQTPGLPILGEQYF	TGTGCCAGCAGCCAAACCCCGGGACTACCTATCTTGGGAGAGCAGTACTTC	TRBV3-1/TRBV3-2	TRBJ2-7	-	TRBD2
CASSDWGLAGGPSTYEQYF	TGTGCCAGCAGCGACTGGGGACTAGCGGGGGGGCCTAGCACCTACGAGCAGTACTTC	TRBV12-1	TRBJ2-7	-	-
CASSRQERRNEQFF	TGTGCCAGCAGTCGACAGGAGCGAAGGAATGAGCAGTTCTTC	TRBV6-5	TRBJ2-1	-	-
CASSLLGQDTDTQYF	TGTGCCAGCAGCTTATTGGGACAAGACACAGATACGCAGTATTTT	TRBV7-6	TRBJ2-3	-	-
CASSYSSRNYEQYF	TGTGCCAGCAGTTACTCTTCCAGGAACTACGAGCAGTACTTC	TRBV6-2/TRBV6-3	TRBJ2-7	once	-
CASSHDRAGNTIYF	TGTGCCAGCAGCCATGACAGGGCTGGAAACACCATATATTTT	TRBV7-6	TRBJ1-3	-	TRBD1
CASSVVGGPYNEQFF	TGTGCCAGCAGCGTTGTCGGGGGGCCCTACAATGAGCAGTTCTTC	TRBV9	TRBJ2-1	-	-
CASSFTLQGKGTEAFF	TGTGCCAGCAGTTTTACCCTCCAGGGTAAAGGCACTGAAGCTTTCTTT	TRBV6-6	TRBJ1-1	-	-
CASSLAIGQGQETQYF	TGTGCCAGCAGCTTGGCCATCGGGCAGGGCCAAGAGACCCAGTACTTC	TRBV5-5	TRBJ2-5	-	-
CASSLGEREDTQYF	TGCGCCAGCAGCTTGGGAGAGCGGGAAGATACGCAGTATTTT	TRBV5-1	TRBJ2-3	once	TRBD2
CASSVGGVSAQKGQFF	TGTGCCAGCAGCGTAGGGGGAGTTTCAGCCCAGAAGGGGCAGTTCTTC	TRBV9	TRBJ2-1	-	-
CASSVEGVSPLHF	TGTGCCAGCAGCGTCGAGGGGGTATCACCTCTCCACTTT	TRBV9	TRBJ1-6	-	-
CASSLRGGSLRTFF	TGTGCCAGCAGCCTCCGGGGAGGCAGCTTACGAACTTTCTTT	TRBV3-1/TRBV3-2	TRBJ1-1	few	-
CASSPTGGPYEQYF	TGCGCCAGCAGCCCGACAGGGGGCCCCTACGAGCAGTACTTC	TRBV5-1	TRBJ2-7	-	TRBD1
CSALTGVTQYF	TGCAGTGCTTTGACAGGAGTTACGCAGTATTTT	TRBV20-1	TRBJ2-3	-	-
CASTPGDRWGTEAFF	TGTGCCAGCACCCCGGGGGACAGGTGGGGCACTGAAGCTTTCTTT	TRBV27	TRBJ1-1	once	TRBD1
CASSLGAGGLATDTQYF	TGCGCCAGCAGCCTAGGAGCGGGGGGCCTAGCGACAGATACGCAGTATTTT	TRBV4-3	TRBJ2-3	-	TRBD2
CASSQDLSSYNEQFF	TGTGCCAGCAGCCAAGACCTTTCTTCCTACAATGAGCAGTTCTTC	TRBV3-1/TRBV3-2	TRBJ2-1	-	-
CARSLGGGGSQYGYTF	TGCGCCCGCAGCTTGGGGGGCGGGGGATCGCAGTATGGCTACACCTTC	TRBV5-1	TRBJ1-2	-	-
CASSLARGLMNTEAFF	TGTGCCAGCAGCTTAGCTAGAGGGCTGATGAACACTGAAGCTTTCTTT	TRBV7-6	TRBJ1-1	few	-
CASSWSGTGNQPQHF	TGCGCCAGCAGCTGGTCCGGGACAGGGAATCAGCCCCAGCATTTT	TRBV5-1	TRBJ1-5	once	TRBD1